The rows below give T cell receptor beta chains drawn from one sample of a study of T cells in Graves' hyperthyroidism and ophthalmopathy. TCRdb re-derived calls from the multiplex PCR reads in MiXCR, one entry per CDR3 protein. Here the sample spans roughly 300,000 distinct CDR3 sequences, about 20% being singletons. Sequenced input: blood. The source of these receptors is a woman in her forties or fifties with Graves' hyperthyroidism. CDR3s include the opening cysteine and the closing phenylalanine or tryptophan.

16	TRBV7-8	CASSLALREGLYEQYF
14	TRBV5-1	CASSSQESSYEQYF
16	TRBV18	CASSPPNRGPKNIQYF
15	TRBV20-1	CSAREAGAFTDTQYF
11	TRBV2	CASSDNYGYTF
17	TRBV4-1	CASSQSRAEEAKNIQYF
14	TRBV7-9	CASSHSQANNEQFF
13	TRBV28	CASSFVGGDEQFF
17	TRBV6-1	CASSEAWTGASNQPQHF
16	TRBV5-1	CASSNRDRGYDYGYTF
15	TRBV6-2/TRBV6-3	CASRLAGGPKNIQYF
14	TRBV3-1	CASSHRGGTGEQYF
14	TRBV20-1	CSAPIWADTDTQYF
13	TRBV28	CASVGGGLTEAFF
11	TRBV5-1	CASSGVDTQYF
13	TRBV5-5	CASSIQASYEQYF
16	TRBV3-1	CASSQDLKGRWDGYTF
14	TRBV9	CASSDDRGVTEAFF
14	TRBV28	CASNFGPGAYEQYF
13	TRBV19	CASSTGLVTEAFF
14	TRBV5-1	CASSFRGYGDTQYF
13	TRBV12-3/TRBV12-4	CASSLGINQPQHF
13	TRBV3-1	CANSQQQVYEQYF
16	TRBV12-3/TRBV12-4	CASSLPAGVNTGELFF
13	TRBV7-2	CASSLVRGGELFF
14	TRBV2	CASSVSRVYYGYTF
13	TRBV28	CASSPTGYYGYTF
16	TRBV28	CASLVGGSSYNSPLHF
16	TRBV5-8	CASRIGTSGSYNEQFF
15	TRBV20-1	CSARDRAGFTAEAFF